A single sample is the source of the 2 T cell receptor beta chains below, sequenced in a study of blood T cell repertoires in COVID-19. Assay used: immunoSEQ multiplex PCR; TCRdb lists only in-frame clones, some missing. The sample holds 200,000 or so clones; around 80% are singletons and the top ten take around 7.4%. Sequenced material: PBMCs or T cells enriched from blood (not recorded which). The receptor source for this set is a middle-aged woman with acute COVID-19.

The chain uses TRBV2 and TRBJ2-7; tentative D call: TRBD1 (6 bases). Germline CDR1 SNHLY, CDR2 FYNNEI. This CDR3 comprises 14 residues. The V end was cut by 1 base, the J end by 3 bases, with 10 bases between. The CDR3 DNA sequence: TGTGCCAGCAGTGAAGGCAGGGGAGACTACGAGCAGTACTTC. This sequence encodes CASSEGRGDYEQYF.

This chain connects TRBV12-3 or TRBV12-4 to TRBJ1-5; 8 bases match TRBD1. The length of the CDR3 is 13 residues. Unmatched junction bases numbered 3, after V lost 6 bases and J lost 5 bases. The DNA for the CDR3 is TGTGCCAGCAGCACAGGGGGAGATCAGCCCCAGCATTTT. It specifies CASSTGGDQPQHF.